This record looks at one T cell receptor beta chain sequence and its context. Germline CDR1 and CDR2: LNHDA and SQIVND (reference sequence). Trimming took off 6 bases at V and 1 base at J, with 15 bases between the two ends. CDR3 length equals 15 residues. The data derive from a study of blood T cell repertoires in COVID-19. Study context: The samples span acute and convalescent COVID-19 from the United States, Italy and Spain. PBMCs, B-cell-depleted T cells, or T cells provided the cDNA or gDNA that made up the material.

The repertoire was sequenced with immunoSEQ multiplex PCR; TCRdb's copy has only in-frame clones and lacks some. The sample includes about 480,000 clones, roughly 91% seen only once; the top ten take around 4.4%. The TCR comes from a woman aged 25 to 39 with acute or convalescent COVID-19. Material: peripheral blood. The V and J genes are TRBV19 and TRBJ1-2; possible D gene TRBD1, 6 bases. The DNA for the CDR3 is TGTGCCAGTAGGGTTCGGGGGGCTGGTAACTATGGCTACACCTTC. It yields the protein CASRVRGAGNYGYTF.